These 7 T cell receptor beta chains originate from one sample sequenced in a study of beta chain features in type 1 diabetes. Every isolated RNA sample was fully reverse transcribed, so sequencing captured expressed TCRB transcripts. TCRdb keeps only in-frame clones here, not all; method: immunoSEQ multiplex PCR. The sample has 40,000 to 45,000 clones, roughly 56% seen once. The sample consisted of Tregs from blood. Receptors were obtained from a woman younger than 35 in good health.

This clone was found a few times. At one of its ends the junction is not consistent with the germline gene, which may arise from a read error. The rearrangement uses TRBV10-3 and TRBJ2-3; tentatively, D is TRBD2 (5 bases). CDR1 is ENHRY and CDR2 is SYGVKD in the germline V gene. This CDR3 spans 13 amino acids. CDR3 protein: CASSWTSTDTQYF. Written as DNA, the CDR3 is TGTGCCAGCAGTTGGACTAGCACAGATACGCAGTATTTT.

Only a few counts were recorded for this clone. V and J are TRBV5-1 and TRBJ2-7; the match to TRBD2 covers 10 bases. The CDR3 spans 19 residues. Germline V lookup: CDR1 SGHRS, CDR2 YFSETQ. V shed 4 bases and J 0 bases; nucleotides not matched to a gene: 16. Here the CDR3 DNA reads TGCGCCAGCAGCCGCCGGGCAGGCCAACTAGCGGGGAACTCCTACGAGCAGTACTTC. As protein: CASSRRAGQLAGNSYEQYF.

This sequence joins TRBV7-2 and TRBJ2-5, with TRBD2 matching 12 bases. The CDR3 sequence is 15 residues long. From germline, CDR1 is SGHTA and CDR2 FQGNSA. J gave up 5 bases and V 5 bases, and 6 bases lay outside the gene matches. The CDR3 DNA is TGTGCCAGCAGCCTTGGACTAGCGGGACGGGAGACCCAGTACTTC. It codes for CASSLGLAGRETQYF.

This chain links TRBV6-1 with TRBJ2-7, with D possibly matching TRBD2 (5 bases). V was pared by 6 bases and J by 6 bases, with 21 bases between. Germline V lookup: CDR1 MNHNS, CDR2 SASEGT. CDR3 length: 15 amino acids. Written as DNA, the CDR3 is TGTGCCAGCAGATTTGTAGACATGACTATAGGCGAGCAGTACTTC. Translated, it gives CASRFVDMTIGEQYF.

The chain couples TRBV6-6 to TRBJ2-7, with 12 bases lining up with TRBD2. Germline CDR1 reads MNHNY; CDR2 reads SVGAGI (reference sequence). CDR3 length: 16 residues. J was trimmed by 2 bases and V by 6 bases; bases with no gene match: 8. CDR3: CASRPPTSGRPYEQYF. In nucleotides, the CDR3 is TGTGCCAGCAGACCACCGACTAGCGGGAGACCCTACGAGCAGTACTTC.

The chain recombines TRBV9 with TRBJ2-1, with D maybe TRBD2 (5 bases). The CDR3 is 11 amino acids. Deletions cut 6 bases from V and 9 bases from J, with 10 bases between. Germline CDR1 is SGDLS and CDR2 is YYNGEE. CDR3 sequence (DNA): TGTGCCAGCACCAGCGGTGTTGAGCAGTTCTTC. Translation: CASTSGVEQFF.

This clone was found a few times. The CDR3 spells CASSFRLAGDRYEQYF. DNA for the CDR3: TGTGCCAGCAGCTTTAGACTAGCGGGAGACAGGTACGAGCAGTACTTC. This chain links TRBV7-2 with TRBJ2-7; 12 bases line up with TRBD2. CDR1 and CDR2 from the germline V gene are SGHTA and FQGNSA. V gave up 3 bases and J gave up 4 bases; unmatched junction bases: 7. The CDR3 is made up of 16 amino acids.